This T cell receptor (beta chain) appears in the sequencing data of a study of PD-1 blockade in classical Hodgkin lymphoma. Noted time point: cycle 4 day 1 (C4D1), after about 6 weeks of nivolumab. All patients experienced relapse after autologous stem cell transplantation, and brentuximab vedotin exposure was variable. With V trimmed by 7 bases and J by 0 bases, 8 bases remained unmatched. The CDR3 has 16 residues. CDR1 and CDR2 (germline): LNHDA, SQIVND (reference sequence). The repertoire was sequenced with immunoSEQ multiplex PCR; TCRdb's copy has only in-frame clones and lacks some. Of around 7,400 clones listed, roughly 85% were seen once; the top ten hold more than 25%.

The chain recombines TRBV19 with TRBJ2-3, with 9 bases lining up with TRBD2. Sequenced material: peripheral blood mononuclear cells (PBMCs), taken before the fourth cycle of nivolumab. The TCR sequence derives from a human donor with classical Hodgkin lymphoma. Here the CDR3 reads CASTFSGGLSTDTQYF. The CDR3 bases are TGTGCCAGTACCTTTAGCGGGGGCCTAAGCACAGATACGCAGTATTTT.